Described below is a single T cell receptor beta chain sequence and its context. Original handling: By means of reference gene primer amplification, nucleated cell counts were estimated. Produced via immunoSEQ multiplex PCR; TCRdb's table is partial and in-frame only. V and J calls and clone size are as listed in that table; D and trimming were resolved from the DNA. The sample has 150,000 to 200,000 clones; 70% to 90% are singletons. CDR1 and CDR2 from the germline V gene are LNHDA and SQIVND (reference sequence). Unmatched junction bases numbered 11, after V lost 0 bases and J lost 5 bases. The CDR3 runs to 18 residues. These data are taken from a study of blood T cell repertoires in COVID-19. The wider study: Samples representing acute and convalescent COVID-19 were sourced from the United States, Italy and Spain. From T cells, B-cell-depleted T cells, or PBMCs came the material, which was cDNA or gDNA.

The sequence derives from a human donor in a cohort sampled during active COVID-19. The sequenced sample consisted of peripheral blood. J is TRBJ2-1 and V is TRBV19; 9 nucleotides align to TRBD2. Here the CDR3 reads CASSIDLRLAASNNEQFF. CDR3 sequence (DNA): TGTGCCAGTAGTATAGACCTAAGACTAGCGGCATCCAACAATGAGCAGTTCTTC.